This T cell receptor beta chain was found in a study of shared clonotypes between healthy human individuals. As for the study in general: The cohort comprised a couple of women and a few men. Their ages spanned 18 to 49 years. The study used three CD4 naive, three CD4 memory, two CD8 naive and one CD8 memory plate per donor. Study outcomes and limitations: It was anticipated that sequencing depth would influence how many clonotypes donors shared.

Trimming pared 2 bases from V and 6 bases from J, leaving 7 bases between. The germline V gene has CDR1 MDHEN and CDR2 SYDVKM. The CDR3 runs to 13 residues. Concerning this clone: Its antigen is not known.

Measured with immunoSEQ multiplex PCR; TCRdb has only the in-frame clones, and not every one. The sample holds more than 400,000 clones; almost 97% are singletons and the top ten take about 0.054%. The genes are TRBV28 and TRBJ2-2; D gene ambiguous. The sample taken for sequencing was naive CD4+ T cells sorted from blood. Subset indicated: CD45RA+ positively selected. The receptor comes from a woman in her 30s in good health. The CDR3 sequence is CASSLEEPGELFF. For the CDR3, the DNA is TGTGCCAGCAGTTTAGAGGAACCCGGGGAGCTGTTTTTT.